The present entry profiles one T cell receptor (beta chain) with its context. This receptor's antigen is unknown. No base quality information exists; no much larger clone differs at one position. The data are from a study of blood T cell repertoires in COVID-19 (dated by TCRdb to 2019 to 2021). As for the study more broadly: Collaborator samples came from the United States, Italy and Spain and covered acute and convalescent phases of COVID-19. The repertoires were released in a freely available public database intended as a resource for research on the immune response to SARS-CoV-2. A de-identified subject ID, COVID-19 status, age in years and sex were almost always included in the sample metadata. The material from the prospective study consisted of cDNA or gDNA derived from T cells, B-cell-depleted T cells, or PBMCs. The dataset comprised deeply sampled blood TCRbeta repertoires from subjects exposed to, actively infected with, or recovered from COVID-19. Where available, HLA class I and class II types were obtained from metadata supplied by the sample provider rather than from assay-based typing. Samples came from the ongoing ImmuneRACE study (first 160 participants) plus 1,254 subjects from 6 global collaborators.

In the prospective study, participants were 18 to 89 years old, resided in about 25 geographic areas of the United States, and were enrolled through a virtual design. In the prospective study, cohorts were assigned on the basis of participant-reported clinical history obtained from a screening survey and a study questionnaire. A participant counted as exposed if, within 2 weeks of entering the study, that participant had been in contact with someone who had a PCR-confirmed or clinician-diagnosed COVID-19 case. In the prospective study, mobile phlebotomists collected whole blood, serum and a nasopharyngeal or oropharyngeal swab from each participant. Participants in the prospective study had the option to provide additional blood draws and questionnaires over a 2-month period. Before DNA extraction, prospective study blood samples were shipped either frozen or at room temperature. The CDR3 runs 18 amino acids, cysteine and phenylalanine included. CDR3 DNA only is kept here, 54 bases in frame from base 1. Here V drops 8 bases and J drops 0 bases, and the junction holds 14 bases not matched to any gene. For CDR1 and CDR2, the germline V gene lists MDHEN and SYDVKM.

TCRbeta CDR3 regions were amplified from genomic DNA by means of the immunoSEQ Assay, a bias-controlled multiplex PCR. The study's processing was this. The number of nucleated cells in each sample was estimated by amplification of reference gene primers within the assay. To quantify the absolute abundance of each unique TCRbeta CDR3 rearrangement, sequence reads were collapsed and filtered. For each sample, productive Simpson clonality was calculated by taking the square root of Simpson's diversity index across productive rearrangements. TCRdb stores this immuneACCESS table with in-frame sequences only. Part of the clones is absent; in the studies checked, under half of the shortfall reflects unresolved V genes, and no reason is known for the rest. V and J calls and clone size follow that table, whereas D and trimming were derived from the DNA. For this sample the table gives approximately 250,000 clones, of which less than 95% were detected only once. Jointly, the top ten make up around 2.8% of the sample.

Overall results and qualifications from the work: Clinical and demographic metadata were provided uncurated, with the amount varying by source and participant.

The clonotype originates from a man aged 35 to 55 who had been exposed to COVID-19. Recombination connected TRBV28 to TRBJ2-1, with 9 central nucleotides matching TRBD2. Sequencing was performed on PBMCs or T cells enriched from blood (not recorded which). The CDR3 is CASQTLRSGRFSYNEQFF. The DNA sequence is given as TGTGCCAGCCAAACGTTAAGGAGCGGGAGGTTCTCCTACAATGAGCAGTTCTTC.